The rows below give T cell receptor beta chains drawn from one sample of a study of shared clonotypes between healthy human individuals. The method was immunoSEQ multiplex PCR; TCRdb's version includes in-frame clones alone and lacks a portion of them. The sample consists of some 2,400,000 clones, approximately 96% of them appearing once. The sequenced sample was naive CD4+ T cells sorted from blood. All receptors come from a man younger than 35 in good health. CDR3s include the opening cysteine and the closing phenylalanine or tryptophan. D genes are given only for firm matches. Clone size, where shown, is once, few, many, or a class for clones that have expanded.

V gene	J gene	clone size	D gene	CDR3 DNA	CDR3 protein
TRBV5-1	TRBJ1-1	NA	NA	TGCGCCAGCAGTCTAGGGGGGCAGGCCCAAGCTTTCTTT	CASSLGGQAQAFF
TRBV27	TRBJ2-1	NA	TRBD1	TGTGCCAGCAGTTTCCCGGGACAGGGTCAGAATGAGCAGTTCTTC	CASSFPGQGQNEQFF
TRBV27	TRBJ2-5	NA	TRBD1	TGTGCCAGCAGACCCGACAGGGCCCTTGGGTCCCAGTACTTC	CASRPDRALGSQYF
TRBV6-6	TRBJ1-6	NA	NA	TGTGCCAGCAGTTACGGGGATCCCTATAATTCACCCCTCCACTTT	CASSYGDPYNSPLHF
TRBV19	TRBJ1-2	NA	TRBD1	TGTGCCAGTAGGACAGGGGGCACCTATGGCTACACCTTC	CASRTGGTYGYTF
TRBV5-1	TRBJ1-1	NA	NA	TGCGCCAGTACGGACACAATGAACACTGAAGCTTTCTTT	CASTDTMNTEAFF
TRBV30	TRBJ1-5	NA	NA	TGTGCCTGGAGTGTGGATAGCAATCAGCCCCAGCATTTT	CAWSVDSNQPQHF
TRBV6-5	TRBJ1-6	NA	NA	TGTGCCAGCAGTCCGGGGGGAAATTCACCCCTCCACTTT	CASSPGGNSPLHF
TRBV19	TRBJ1-5	NA	NA	TGTGCCAGTAGTATCGGCAACGGCAATCAGCCCCAGCATTTT	CASSIGNGNQPQHF
TRBV5-6	TRBJ2-2	NA	TRBD1	TGTGCCTGGACCGGGACAGGGAATCCCGGGGAGCTGTTTTTT	CAWTGTGNPGELFF
TRBV9	TRBJ2-5	NA	TRBD2	TGTGCCAGCAGCGTAACTAGCGGGATGACTGGGGAGACCCAGTACTTC	CASSVTSGMTGETQYF
TRBV30	TRBJ2-1	few	TRBD2	TGTGCCTTAGTAGCGGGAGTAGGCAATGAGCAGTTCTTC	CALVAGVGNEQFF
TRBV6-1	TRBJ1-5	NA	NA	TGTGCCAGCAGCCCGGACCTTTATCAGCCCCAGCATTTT	CASSPDLYQPQHF
TRBV2	TRBJ1-4	NA	TRBD1	TGTGCCAGCAGTGTCCAGGGGGTGGCAACTAATGAAAAACTGTTTTTT	CASSVQGVATNEKLFF
TRBV2	TRBJ2-2	NA	NA	TGTGCCAGCAGTGAACGGCTATCTAACACCGGGGAGCTGTTTTTT	CASSERLSNTGELFF
TRBV25-1	TRBJ1-5	NA	NA	TGTGCCAGCAGTGAAGGGGGCCGTCAGCCCCAGCATTTT	CASSEGGRQPQHF
TRBV11-2	TRBJ2-7	NA	NA	TGTGCCAGCAACCCTTCGCCGGGGAGCTCCTACGAGCAGTACTTC	CASNPSPGSSYEQYF
TRBV4-1	TRBJ1-5	NA	TRBD1	TGCGCCAACAGCCAGGTTGACAGGGCAGGACAGCCCCAGCATTTT	CANSQVDRAGQPQHF
TRBV4-1	TRBJ2-7	NA	TRBD2	TGCGCCAGCAGCCAGTTGGGGGGGAGTGACGAGCAGTACTTC	CASSQLGGSDEQYF
TRBV28	TRBJ1-6	NA	TRBD1	TGTGCCAGCAGTTCTCCAGGGGGTACAAATTCACCCCTCCACTTT	CASSSPGGTNSPLHF
TRBV25-1	TRBJ1-5	NA	NA	TGTGCCAGCAGTGAGACAAGCCTTAGCAATCAGCCCCAGCATTTT	CASSETSLSNQPQHF
TRBV6-1	TRBJ1-5	NA	NA	TGTGCCAGCAGTGATTGGGGAATGGATCAGCCCCAGCATTTT	CASSDWGMDQPQHF
TRBV7-2	TRBJ2-5	once	TRBD2	TGTGCCAGCAGCTTCGGACTAGCGGGGGTAGAGACCCAGTACTTC	CASSFGLAGVETQYF
TRBV7-6	TRBJ2-3	NA	TRBD2	TGTGCCAGCAGCTTAGCGAGATCCCTAGCGGTTGATACGCAGTATTTT	CASSLARSLAVDTQYF
TRBV5-8	TRBJ1-4	NA	TRBD1	TGTGCCAGCAGCTTGGCCGATCGGGACAGGGGATATTTT	CASSLADRDRGYF
TRBV19	TRBJ1-5	NA	TRBD1	TGTGCCAGTTGGGACAGGTCCAATCAGCCCCAGCATTTT	CASWDRSNQPQHF
TRBV6-1	TRBJ1-5	NA	TRBD1	TGTGCCAGCAGTGAAGAGTTCAGGGGACAGGGAATAGGTAGCAATCAGCCCCAGCATTTT	CASSEEFRGQGIGSNQPQHF
TRBV5-4	TRBJ1-3	NA	NA	TGTGCCAGCAGCTTGCAAGGGGAGGAAAACACCATATATTTT	CASSLQGEENTIYF
TRBV5-1	TRBJ1-6	few	NA	TGCGCCAGCAGTATCGGTTACGAGGCCTCACCCCTCCACTTT	CASSIGYEASPLHF
TRBV15	TRBJ2-7	NA	TRBD2	TGTGCCACCAAAGTAGGACTAGCGGGAATTCAAGAGCAGTACTTC	CATKVGLAGIQEQYF
TRBV30	TRBJ2-7	NA	NA	TGTGCCTGGAGTGCCCCGGGCCTAGACTACGAGCAGTACTTC	CAWSAPGLDYEQYF
TRBV27	TRBJ1-1	NA	NA	TGTGCCAGCAGTTTAAGGGGGGTGGGGACTGAAGCTTTCTTT	CASSLRGVGTEAFF
TRBV27	TRBJ1-2	NA	NA	TGTGCCAGCAGTGCCCACCAGGACTCGGGAGGCTACACCTTC	CASSAHQDSGGYTF
TRBV28	TRBJ1-2	NA	NA	TGTGCCAGCAGTTTAGAAAACAGGGCTAGGGGCTACACCTTC	CASSLENRARGYTF
TRBV27	TRBJ2-1	once	NA	TGTGCCAGCGGGGCCCCCTACCCCTACAATGAGCAGTTCTTC	CASGAPYPYNEQFF
TRBV10-3	TRBJ1-4	NA	TRBD1	TGTGCCATCAGGCAGGGGGCGACTAATGAAAAACTGTTTTTT	CAIRQGATNEKLFF
TRBV6-1	TRBJ1-2	NA	NA	TGTGCCAGCAGCGAGTCACAGGGCAACTATGGCTACACCTTC	CASSESQGNYGYTF
TRBV7-8	TRBJ2-2	NA	TRBD2	TGTGCCAGCAGCTTATTTGCGGGGGGGAACACCGGGGAGCTGTTTTTT	CASSLFAGGNTGELFF
TRBV5-4	TRBJ2-5	NA	NA	TGTGCCAGCAGCTTATCCGCAGGGCTCCAAGAGACCCAGTACTTC	CASSLSAGLQETQYF
TRBV20-1	TRBJ2-7	NA	NA	TGCAGTCCGAAACAGGGCGACGAGCAGTACTTC	CSPKQGDEQYF
TRBV6-5	TRBJ1-2	NA	TRBD1	TGTGCCAGCAGACGGACAGGGGGCTGGTATGGCTACACCTTC	CASRRTGGWYGYTF
TRBV5-1	TRBJ1-5	NA	NA	TGCGCCAGCAGCTCTGGTAGCAATCAGCCCCAGCATTTT	CASSSGSNQPQHF
TRBV2	TRBJ2-3	NA	TRBD2	TGTGCCAGCAGGACAGGACTAGCCGGCGGCACAGATACGCAGTATTTT	CASRTGLAGGTDTQYF
TRBV6-1	TRBJ2-7	NA	TRBD2	TGTGCCAGCAGTAGACTAGCGGGAGACTACGAGCAGTACTTC	CASSRLAGDYEQYF
TRBV6-6	TRBJ1-2	NA	NA	TGTGCCAGCAGTTACAGGGGGGGACCCTCCTATGGCTACACCTTC	CASSYRGGPSYGYTF
TRBV30	TRBJ1-2	NA	TRBD1	TGTGCCTGGAGTTATCACAGGGGGCAAGATGGCTACACCTTC	CAWSYHRGQDGYTF
TRBV7-7	TRBJ2-5	NA	NA	TGTGCTAGCAGCCAGGGGGGGGATCGACAAGAGACCCAGTACTTC	CASSQGGDRQETQYF
TRBV2	TRBJ2-7	NA	NA	TGTGCCAGCAGTAGTAACTTTGGCGAGCAGTACTTC	CASSSNFGEQYF